The next 15 T cell receptor beta chains were all read from a single sample in a study of T-cell reconstitution after alpha-beta-depleted transplantation in children. The authors prepared the TCRbeta library with unique molecular identifiers. From the PCR reads, TCRdb called clonotypes with MiXCR, one entry per CDR3 protein. The sample carries around 120,000 distinct CDR3 sequences, under 30% recorded once. This material consisted of PBMCs, mostly from graft donor cells, taken 180 days after TCRalphabeta/CD19-depleted stem cell transplant. The receptor set was obtained from a male patient between 2 and 10 years old who had a stem cell transplant for chronic granulomatous disease, so the T cells may come from the graft donor.

With respect to this clonotype: A much larger clone lies one base from this, so it may be a read error. Here the CDR3 reads CASSLTGSRQPEHF. DNA for the CDR3: TGTGCCAGCAGTCTGACAGGATCACGTCAGCCCGAGCATTTT. This chain connects TRBV12-3 or TRBV12-4 to TRBJ1-5, with D possibly being TRBD1 (6 bases). The CDR3 is 14 residues long.

This clonotype was observed a single time. V is TRBV2 and J is TRBJ2-7; no reliable D call. Looked up from germline, CDR1 is SNHLY and CDR2 is FYNNEI. CDR3 length: 16 amino acids. Trimming left V 3 bases short and J 4 bases short, with 19 bases between. For the CDR3, the DNA is TGTGCCAGCAGTGAGGGCACTGCACCCAATTATTACGAGCAGTACTTC. Amino acids: CASSEGTAPNYYEQYF.

This clonotype has only a few counts. The rearrangement joins TRBV12-3 or TRBV12-4 to TRBJ1-1; TRBD1 is a possible D gene (5 bases). There are 14 residues in the CDR3. V was shortened by 3 bases and J by 5 bases, with 13 bases between the two germline ends. The CDR3 DNA follows: TGTGCCAGCAGTTTCGAGGGGAGGCGGACTGAAGCTTTCTTT. This gives the protein CASSFEGRRTEAFF.

A single count supports this clonotype. The chain links TRBV10-3 to TRBJ1-5; 12 bases align to TRBD1. From germline, CDR1 is ENHRY and CDR2 SYGVKD. J was trimmed by 6 bases and V by 6 bases; bases with no gene match: 6. The CDR3 is 15 amino acids. CDR3 region: CAISTGTGGGQPQHF. The CDR3 bases are TGTGCCATCAGCACCGGGACAGGGGGCGGTCAGCCCCAGCATTTT.

This clonotype was seen ten or more times. V usage is TRBV7-9 and J usage is TRBJ2-1, with D unclear. Germline V gene data show CDR1 as SEHNR and CDR2 as FQNEAQ (reference sequence). CDR3 length equals 12 residues. The germline V and J ends were trimmed by 4 bases and 9 bases, with 10 bases remaining between them. In DNA form, the CDR3 reads TGTGCCAGCAGCTCGATAGGCGGTGAGCAGTTCTTC. Its protein product is CASSSIGGEQFF. Filled out from reference TRBV7-9 and TRBJ2-1, the complete variable domain reads DTGVSQNPRHKITKRGQNVTFRCDPISEHNRLYWYRQTLGQGPEFLTYFQNEAQLEKSRLLSDRFSAERPKGSFSTLEIQRTEQGDSAMYLCASSSIGGEQFFGPGTRLTVL.

The V gene is TRBV20-1, the J gene TRBJ1-1; D is unclear. V lost 3 bases and J lost 2, with 10 bases in between. The length of the CDR3 is 13 residues. Germline assignment: CDR1 DFQATT and CDR2 SNEGSKA (reference sequence). The CDR3 bases are TGCAGTGCTAGTCGGAGACCAAACACTGAAGCTTTCTTT. Translation gives CSASRRPNTEAFF.

The table lists this clonotype with many counts. V and J are TRBV12-3 or TRBV12-4 and TRBJ2-4, with D unclear. Trimming left V 5 bases short and J 5 bases short, with 4 bases between. CDR3 length equals 11 residues. Written as DNA, the CDR3 is TGTGCCAGCAGTCTGCAAAACATTCAGTACTTC. The encoded protein is CASSLQNIQYF.

The V and J genes are TRBV5-1 and TRBJ2-3, with 7 bases that match TRBD1. Germline lookup yields CDR1 SGHRS and CDR2 YFSETQ. Losses at the gene ends were 3 bases for V and 0 bases for J; bases not matched to a gene: 4. This CDR3 region has 15 residues. The chain's CDR3 is CASSYGQESTDTQYF. CDR3 in DNA: TGCGCCAGCAGCTATGGACAGGAGAGCACAGATACGCAGTATTTT.

The rearrangement links TRBV27 to TRBJ2-7, with D possibly called TRBD1 or TRBD2 (5 bases each). The CDR3 sequence is 15 residues long. Germline V gives CDR1 MNHEY, CDR2 SMNVEV (reference sequence). Between the trimmed V and J ends, which lost 1 base and 5 bases, there was a span of 15 bases. This chain's CDR3 is CASSLFSGASHEQYF. CDR3 nucleotide sequence: TGTGCCAGCAGTTTATTCTCCGGGGCGTCCCACGAGCAGTACTTC.

This clonotype showed up just a few times. The J gene is TRBJ2-6, the V gene TRBV4-2, with a possible D match to TRBD1 (5 bases). V lost 1 base to trimming and J lost 1 base, with 8 bases between them. Germline loops: CDR1 LGHNA, CDR2 YNFKEQ. This CDR3 contains 16 residues. The CDR3 DNA reads TGTGCCAGCAGCCAAGCAAGGGGTTCTGGGGCCAACGTCCTGACTTTC. It yields the protein CASSQARGSGANVLTF.

This clonotype was counted ten times or more. The chain links TRBV20-1 to TRBJ1-2; D uncertain. This CDR3 is built from 14 residues. Trimming removed 3 bases at V and 3 bases at J, with 14 bases between. Germline V gene lookup returns CDR1 DFQATT and CDR2 SNEGSKA (reference sequence). Written as DNA, the CDR3 is TGCAGTGCTAGGAGACCGGCAAGGGACTATGGCTACACCTTC. This codes for CSARRPARDYGYTF.

This chain connects TRBV5-5 to TRBJ2-1; TRBD1 might be the D (6 bases). Germline-derived CDR1 and CDR2 are SGHKS and YYEKEE (reference sequence). Deletions cut 2 bases from V and 5 bases from J, with 17 bases between. The CDR3 sequence is 16 residues long. CDR3 sequence (DNA): TGTGCCAGCAGCTTCCTGCCGGGACACCGGGACAATGAGCAGTTCTTC. Amino acid sequence: CASSFLPGHRDNEQFF.

Many counts were recorded for this clonotype. This chain uses TRBV12-3 or TRBV12-4 with TRBJ2-5; unclear D gene. The CDR3 consists of 12 residues. V was cut by 5 bases and J by 5 bases, with 9 bases left in between. For the CDR3, the DNA is TGTGCCAGCAGTACCATACGGGAGACCCAGTACTTC. Translated, it gives CASSTIRETQYF.

V is TRBV28 and J is TRBJ2-7, with D perhaps given as TRBD1 or TRBD2 (5 bases each). The ends were cut back, 5 bases at V and 2 bases at J, with 13 bases in the middle. The V gene's germline CDR1 is MDHEN and CDR2 SYDVKM. This CDR3 has 14 amino acids. In nucleotides, the CDR3 is TGTGCCAGCAGTACCGGGACCTCAACCTACGAGCAGTACTTC. Translation gives CASSTGTSTYEQYF.

The chain joins TRBV30 to TRBJ2-6; D possibly corresponds to TRBD2 (6 bases). The CDR3 runs to 17 residues. Trimming took off 3 bases at V and 1 base at J, with 16 bases between the two ends. Germline CDR1 and CDR2: GTSNPN and SVGIG (reference sequence). In DNA form, the CDR3 reads TGTGCCTGGAGGTTCGGGGGACTCGCTTCTGGGGCCAACGTCCTGACTTTC. Translated: CAWRFGGLASGANVLTF.